This TCR beta chain was sequenced for a study of blood T cell repertoires in COVID-19. Only in-frame clones appear in the TCRdb table, and some are missing; sequencing was by immunoSEQ multiplex PCR. The sample holds 58,000 or so clones; 74% are singletons and the top ten take roughly 30%. CDR3 length equals 16 residues. Germline assignment: CDR1 MDHEN and CDR2 SYDVKM. V lost 2 bases and J lost 1, with 11 bases in between. This sequence was found in a woman aged 80 or over with acute or convalescent COVID-19. This chain links TRBV28 with TRBJ1-4; weak D call: TRBD1 (6 bases). Source material: peripheral blood. The CDR3 loop reads CASSLGGAQTNEKLFF. CDR3 nucleotide sequence: TGTGCCAGCAGTTTAGGGGGGGCCCAAACTAATGAAAAACTGTTTTTT.